This section outlines one TCR beta chain sequence together with its context. This record comes from a study of blood T cell repertoires in COVID-19. Study details: From the United States, Italy and Spain came samples of acute and convalescent COVID-19. T cells, B-cell-depleted T cells, or PBMCs provided the cDNA or gDNA that served as material.

Original data processing: Nucleated cell number was recorded as an estimate derived from reference gene primer amplification. Method: immunoSEQ multiplex PCR; TCRdb's copy keeps in-frame clones and lacks some. The DNA was the basis for D and trimming; V, J and clone size are from that table. Among a few hundred thousand clones listed, about four fifths were seen once. The sequence was collected from a man aged 25 to 45 who had recovered from COVID-19. Sequenced material: peripheral blood.

CDR3 region: CASSLGAVGSPLHF. CDR3 coding DNA: TGTGCCAGCAGCTTAGGGGCCGTCGGTTCACCCCTCCACTTT. The chain carries TRBV11-1 and TRBJ1-6; D unclear. The CDR3 sequence is 14 residues long. Germline assignment: CDR1 SGHAT and CDR2 FQDESV (reference sequence). V dropped 1 base and J dropped 9 bases, with 10 bases sitting between them.